Listed here are 10 T cell receptor beta chains from one sample, sequenced in a study of T-cell memory formation after mild COVID-19. One entry per CDR3 protein, called by TCRdb with MiXCR from the 5' RACE reads. This repertoire shows about 610,000 distinct CDR3 sequences, around a sixth found once; its top ten account for about 7.5%. The specimen was PBMCs or a T cell subset sorted from them (not recorded which). The source is an adult woman who had mild COVID-19 (a few samples of this study predate the infection). Cell type and time point are not known.

This sequence joins TRBV7-9 and TRBJ2-1; D possibly corresponds to TRBD2 (6 bases). Germline assignment: CDR1 SEHNR and CDR2 FQNEAQ (reference sequence). This CDR3 comprises 13 residues. Trimming removed 1 base from V and 10 bases from J, with 11 bases in between. The CDR3 DNA is TGTGCCAGCAGCTTAGAACTAGCAGTCGAGCAGTTCTTC. Its protein is CASSLELAVEQFF. Variable domain in full (rest from reference TRBV7-9 and TRBJ2-1): DTGVSQNPRHKITKRGQNVTFRCDPISEHNRLYWYRQTLGQGPEFLTYFQNEAQLEKSRLLSDRFSAERPKGSFSTLEIQRTEQGDSAMYLCASSLELAVEQFFGPGTRLTVL.

The V gene is TRBV7-9, the J gene TRBJ2-2; 9 positions agree with TRBD2. The CDR3 extends over 17 amino acids. Germline values: CDR1 SEHNR, CDR2 FQNEAQ (reference sequence). The V segment lost 4 bases and the J segment 1 base; nucleotides outside the gene matches: 7. The CDR3 here is CASSSVLAGENTGELFF. The CDR3 region has the DNA TGTGCCAGCAGCTCAGTACTAGCGGGCGAGAACACCGGGGAGCTGTTTTTT. Full variable domain (missing parts from reference TRBV7-9 and TRBJ2-2): DTGVSQNPRHKITKRGQNVTFRCDPISEHNRLYWYRQTLGQGPEFLTYFQNEAQLEKSRLLSDRFSAERPKGSFSTLEIQRTEQGDSAMYLCASSSVLAGENTGELFFGEGSRLTVL.

The chain uses TRBV5-1 and TRBJ1-2; no firm D call. CDR3 length: 15 residues. Germline CDR1 is SGHRS and CDR2 is YFSETQ. The V and J ends lost 0 bases and 0 bases respectively, with 9 bases between them. The CDR3 coding sequence is TGCGCCAGCAGCTTGGTATTCGGTTCTAACTATGGCTACACCTTC. This translates into CASSLVFGSNYGYTF.

In DNA form, the CDR3 reads TGTGCCAGCAGCCAAGAGGGACTAGCCTCCTACGAGCAGTACTTC. Its translation: CASSQEGLASYEQYF. The chain joins TRBV4-2 to TRBJ2-7; 9 bases fit TRBD2. The length of the CDR3 is 15 residues. The germline V gene has CDR1 LGHNA and CDR2 YNFKEQ. The V segment lost 0 bases and the J segment 0 bases; nucleotides outside the gene matches: 0.

V gene TRBV11-2 combines with J gene TRBJ1-1; D perhaps matches TRBD1 (5 bases). The germline gives CDR1 SGHAT, CDR2 FQNNGV. V shed 0 bases and J shed 6 bases, with 11 bases lying between them. The CDR3 sequence is 14 residues long. The CDR3 bases are TGTGCCAGCAGCTTAGAGTTGCAGGGCTCTGAAGCTTTCTTT. This translates into CASSLELQGSEAFF. The entire variable domain, with the rest obtained from reference TRBV11-2 and TRBJ1-1, is as follows: EAGVAQSPRYKIIEKRQSVAFWCNPISGHATLYWYQQILGQGPKLLIQFQNNGVVDDSQLPKDRFSAERLKGVDSTLKIQPAKLEDSAVYLCASSLELQGSEAFFGQGTRLTVV.

This clonotype was seen only a few times. V gene TRBV12-3 or TRBV12-4 combines with J gene TRBJ1-2; perhaps TRBD1 as D (6 bases). V lost 1 base, J lost 1 base, and 7 bases lay in between. The CDR3 runs 14 residues. The CDR3 region is CASSLGQVNYGYTF. CDR3 bases: TGTGCCAGCAGTTTAGGACAGGTTAACTATGGCTACACCTTC.

This clonotype was counted at least ten times. The rearrangement links TRBV5-1 to TRBJ1-1, with D hard to call. The CDR3 spans 13 residues. The germline V gene has CDR1 SGHRS and CDR2 YFSETQ. Trimming shortened V by 2 bases and J by 1 base, and 6 bases separated the two germline ends. The DNA of the CDR3 is TGCGCCAGCAGCTTCGACGGGAACACTGAAGCTTTCTTT. This codes for CASSFDGNTEAFF.

The V call is TRBV24-1, the J call TRBJ1-3; D is possibly TRBD1 (6 bases). Germline lookup yields CDR1 KGHDR and CDR2 SFDVKD. The V end was cut by 9 bases, the J end by 4 bases, with 12 bases between. The CDR3 length is 13 residues. CDR3 sequence (DNA): TGTGCCACCCAACTGACAGGAGGAAACACCATATATTTT. Translating it yields CATQLTGGNTIYF.

This clonotype was observed a handful of times. The chain employs TRBV10-3 and TRBJ2-1, with no clear D. The CDR3 is 13 amino acids. Germline loops: CDR1 ENHRY, CDR2 SYGVKD. V was cut by 3 bases and J by 4 bases, with 7 bases left in between. The CDR3 sequence: CAISDLGYNEQFF. The CDR3 nucleotides read TGTGCCATCAGTGACCTAGGTTACAATGAGCAGTTCTTC.

The J gene is TRBJ2-5, the V gene TRBV5-1, with TRBD1 identical over 9 bases. In germline, CDR1 is SGHRS, CDR2 YFSETQ. The trim removed 4 bases at V and 4 bases at J, leaving 8 bases unmatched. The CDR3 has 15 residues. The CDR3 bases are TGCGCCAGCAGCACACAGGGGGCGCAGGGAGAGACCCAGTACTTC. Translation gives CASSTQGAQGETQYF.